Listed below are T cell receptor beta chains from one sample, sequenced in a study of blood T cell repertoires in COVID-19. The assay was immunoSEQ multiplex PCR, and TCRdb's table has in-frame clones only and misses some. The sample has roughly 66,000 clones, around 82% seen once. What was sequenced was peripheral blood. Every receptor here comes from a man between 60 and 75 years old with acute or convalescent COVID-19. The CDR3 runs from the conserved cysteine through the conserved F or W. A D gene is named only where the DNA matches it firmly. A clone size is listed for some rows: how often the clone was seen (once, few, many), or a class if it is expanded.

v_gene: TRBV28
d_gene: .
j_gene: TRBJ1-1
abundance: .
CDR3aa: CASSLGRNTEAFF
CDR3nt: TGTGCCAGCAGTTTAGGGCGGAACACTGAAGCTTTCTTT

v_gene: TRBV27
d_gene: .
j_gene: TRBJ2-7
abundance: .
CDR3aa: CASRGHTHYEQYF
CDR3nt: TGTGCCAGCAGGGGACATACCCACTACGAGCAGTACTTC

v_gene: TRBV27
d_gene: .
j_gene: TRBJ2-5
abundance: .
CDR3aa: CASSWGRRQETQYF
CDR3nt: TGTGCCAGCAGTTGGGGGCGCCGCCAAGAGACCCAGTACTTC

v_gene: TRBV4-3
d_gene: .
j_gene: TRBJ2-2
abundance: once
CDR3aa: CASSLANTGELFF
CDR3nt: TGCGCCAGCAGCCTAGCGAACACCGGGGAGCTGTTTTTT

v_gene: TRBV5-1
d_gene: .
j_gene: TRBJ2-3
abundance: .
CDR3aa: CASSLEGGNTQYF
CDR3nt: TGCGCCAGCAGCTTGGAAGGCGGTAATACGCAGTATTTT

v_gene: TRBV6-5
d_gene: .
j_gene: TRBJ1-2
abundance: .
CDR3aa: CATTRGVGYTF
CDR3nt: TGTGCCACCACCAGGGGCGTAGGCTACACCTTC

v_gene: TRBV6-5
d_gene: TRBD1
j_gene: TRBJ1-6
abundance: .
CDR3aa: CASSYRQGRNSPLHF
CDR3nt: TGTGCCAGCAGTTACAGACAGGGGAGAAATTCACCCCTCCACTTT

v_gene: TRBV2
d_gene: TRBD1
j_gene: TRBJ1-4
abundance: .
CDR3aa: CASMDGTVNEKLFF
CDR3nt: TGTGCCAGCATGGATGGGACAGTGAATGAAAAACTGTTTTTT

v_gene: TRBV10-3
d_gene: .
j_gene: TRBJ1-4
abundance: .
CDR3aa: CAISDPDRGEKLFF
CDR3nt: TGTGCCATCAGTGACCCAGATCGAGGTGAAAAACTGTTTTTT

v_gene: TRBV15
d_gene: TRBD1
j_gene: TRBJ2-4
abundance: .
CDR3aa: CATSARGPLDIQYF
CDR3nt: TGTGCCACCAGCGCCAGGGGGCCACTGGACATTCAGTACTTC

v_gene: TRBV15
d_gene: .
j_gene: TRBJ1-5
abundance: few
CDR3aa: CATSREGFAGNQPQHF
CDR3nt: TGTGCCACCAGCAGAGAGGGGTTTGCGGGAAATCAGCCCCAGCATTTT

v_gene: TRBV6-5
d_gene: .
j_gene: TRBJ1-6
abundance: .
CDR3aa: CASTTQGIGDSPLHF
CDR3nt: TGTGCCAGCACTACACAGGGTATAGGGGATTCACCCCTCCACTTT

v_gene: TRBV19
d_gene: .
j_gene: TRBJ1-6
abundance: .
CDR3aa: CASSRGRNSPLHF
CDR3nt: TGTGCCAGTAGTCGAGGGCGGAATTCACCCCTCCACTTT

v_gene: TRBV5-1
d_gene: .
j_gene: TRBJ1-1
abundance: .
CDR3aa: CASSPSMNTEAFF
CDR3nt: TGCGCCAGCAGCCCTTCTATGAACACTGAAGCTTTCTTT

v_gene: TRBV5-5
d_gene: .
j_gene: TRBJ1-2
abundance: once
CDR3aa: CASSLGGVPNYGYTF
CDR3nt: TGTGCCAGCAGCTTGGGAGGCGTCCCTAACTATGGCTACACCTTC

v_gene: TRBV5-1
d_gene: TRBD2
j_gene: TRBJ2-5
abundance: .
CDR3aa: CASSSTSGVGETQYF
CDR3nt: TGCGCCAGCAGCTCTACTAGCGGGGTAGGGGAGACCCAGTACTTC

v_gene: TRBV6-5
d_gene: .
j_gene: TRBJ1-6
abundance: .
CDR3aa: CASSFSDIPNSPLHF
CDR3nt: TGTGCCAGCAGTTTCTCGGACATTCCTAATTCACCCCTCCACTTT

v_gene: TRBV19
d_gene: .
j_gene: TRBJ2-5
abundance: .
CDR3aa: CASSMIGVVRGRETQYF
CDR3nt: TGTGCCAGTAGTATGATAGGGGTTGTCAGGGGACGCGAGACCCAGTACTTC

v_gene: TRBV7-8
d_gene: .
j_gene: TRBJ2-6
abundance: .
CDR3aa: CASSLAPRVKGGSGANVLTF
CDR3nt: TGTGCCAGCAGCTTAGCGCCCCGGGTGAAGGGAGGCTCTGGGGCCAACGTCCTGACTTTC

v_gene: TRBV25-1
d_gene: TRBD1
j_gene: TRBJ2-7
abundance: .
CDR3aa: CASSESAGGLFKYF
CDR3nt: TGTGCCAGCAGTGAATCGGCAGGGGGCCTTTTTAAGTACTTC

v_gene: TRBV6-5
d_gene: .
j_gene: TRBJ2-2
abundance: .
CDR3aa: CASTQLQNTGELFF
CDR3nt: TGTGCCAGCACCCAACTGCAGAACACCGGGGAGCTGTTTTTT

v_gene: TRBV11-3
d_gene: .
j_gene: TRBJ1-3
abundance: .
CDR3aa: CASSPRTVFSSGNTIYF
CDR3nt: TGTGCCAGCAGCCCCAGGACAGTATTTTCCTCTGGAAACACCATATATTTT

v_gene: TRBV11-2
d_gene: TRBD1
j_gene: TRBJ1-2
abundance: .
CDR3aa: CASSLTGQSGGYTF
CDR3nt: TGTGCCAGCAGCTTAACGGGACAGTCCGGTGGCTACACCTTC

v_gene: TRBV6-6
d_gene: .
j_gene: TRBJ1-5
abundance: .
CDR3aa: CASSSRGLDSNQPQHF
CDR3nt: TGTGCCAGCAGTTCCAGGGGATTGGATAGCAATCAGCCCCAGCATTTT

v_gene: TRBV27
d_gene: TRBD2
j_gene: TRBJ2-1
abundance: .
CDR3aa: CASSSSGVLAGSEQFF
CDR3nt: TGTGCCAGCAGCTCCTCAGGGGTCCTAGCGGGGAGTGAGCAGTTCTTC

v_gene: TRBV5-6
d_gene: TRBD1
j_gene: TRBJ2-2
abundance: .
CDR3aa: CASSFFDRGLTGELFF
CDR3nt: TGTGCCAGCAGCTTTTTTGACAGGGGGCTTACCGGGGAGCTGTTTTTT